This TCR beta chain was recorded in a study of T cell changes during pregnancy in multiple sclerosis. The germline V and J ends were trimmed by 2 bases and 5 bases, with 12 bases remaining between them. This CDR3 is built from 14 residues. The germline gives CDR1 MNHNS, CDR2 SASEGT. Clones were sequenced by immunoSEQ multiplex PCR, and TCRdb holds only the in-frame ones, with some missing. The data show some 29,000 clones, 89% seen once. The sequence derives from a female donor with multiple sclerosis, enrolled in a pregnancy study. This specimen was CD8+ T cells from peripheral blood mononuclear cells, taken after pregnancy. The chain combines TRBV6-1 with TRBJ1-2; no reliable D call. The CDR3 DNA reads TGTGCCAGCAGTGAAATGGGTGGAGATTATGGCTACACCTTC. It encodes CASSEMGGDYGYTF.